The 19 T cell receptor beta chains below were found in one sample sequenced in a study of cytomegalovirus exposure and HLA in healthy donors. PCR involved 60 Vbeta and 13 Jbeta primers. Some clones are missing from TCRdb's copy, which holds only in-frame ones; the method was immunoSEQ multiplex PCR. Its table lists 150,000 to 200,000 clones. Sequencing was carried out using PBMCs. The receptors originated from a woman between 18 and 30 years old in good health and CMV-seropositive.

The chain has TRBV7-2 and TRBJ2-3; D may be TRBD2 (6 bases). The CDR3 is 13 amino acids. The germline CDR1 and CDR2 sequences are SGHTA and FQGNSA. The germline V and J ends were trimmed by 0 bases and 5 bases, with 6 bases remaining between them. CDR3 region: CASSLAGGDTQYF. The CDR3 nucleotides read TGTGCCAGCAGCTTAGCGGGAGGAGATACGCAGTATTTT.

The chain is built from TRBV19 and TRBJ2-3; no clear D gene. The CDR3 totals 15 residues. Germline V gene lookup returns CDR1 LNHDA and CDR2 SQIVND (reference sequence). The ends were cut back, 1 base at V and 3 bases at J, with 11 bases in the middle. In nucleotides, the CDR3 is TGTGCCAGTAGTATAGCACTGTACGGGACAGATACGCAGTATTTT. Its translation: CASSIALYGTDTQYF.

The rearrangement uses TRBV10-2 and TRBJ1-2; tentatively, D is TRBD1 (6 bases). This CDR3 contains 14 residues. Germline V lookup: CDR1 WSHSY, CDR2 SAAADI. Trimming removed 4 bases from V and 6 bases from J, with 15 bases in between. CDR3: CASSVGGRLHGYTF. CDR3 DNA: TGCGCCAGCAGTGTCGGGGGGCGTCTCCATGGCTACACCTTC.

This sequence joins TRBV6-6 and TRBJ2-3; maybe TRBD2 (6 bases). The CDR3 sequence is 16 residues long. Germline V gives CDR1 MNHNY, CDR2 SVGAGI (reference sequence). Trimming removed 7 bases at V and 2 bases at J, with 19 bases between. CDR3 coding DNA: TGTGCCAGCACCCCACGGCGTGGGGGACTCACAGATACGCAGTATTTT. Its protein product is CASTPRRGGLTDTQYF.

The J gene is TRBJ1-5, the V gene TRBV2; a possible D gene is TRBD1 (6 bases). CDR3 length equals 15 residues. V was clipped by 6 bases and J by 0 bases, with 12 bases between them. The germline gives CDR1 SNHLY, CDR2 FYNNEI. CDR3 in amino acids: CASSSGVVSNQPQHF. The CDR3 coding sequence is TGTGCCAGCAGCTCAGGGGTAGTTAGCAATCAGCCCCAGCATTTT.

J is TRBJ1-2 and V is TRBV5-4; TRBD1 matches 11 bases. CDR1 and CDR2 from the germline V gene are SGHNT and YYREEE (reference sequence). V gave up 4 bases and J gave up 3 bases; unmatched junction bases: 8. This CDR3 is 16 amino acids long. Here the CDR3 DNA reads TGTGCCAGCAGCGCGCCGGGACAGGGGGACTACTATGGCTACACCTTC. Protein: CASSAPGQGDYYGYTF.

The chain combines TRBV2 with TRBJ2-2; no reliable D call. V was shortened by 9 bases and J by 0 bases, with 2 bases between the two germline ends. In germline, CDR1 is SNHLY, CDR2 FYNNEI. This CDR3 has 11 residues. DNA for the CDR3: TGTGCCAGTACGAACACCGGGGAGCTGTTTTTT. Amino acid sequence: CASTNTGELFF. Supplemented by reference TRBV2 and TRBJ2-2, the full variable domain reads EPEVTQTPSHQVTQMGQEVILRCVPISNHLYFYWYRQILGQKVEFLVSFYNNEISEKSEIFDDQFSVERPDGSNFTLKIRSTKLEDSAMYFCASTNTGELFFGEGSRLTVL.

V gene TRBV5-1 combines with J gene TRBJ2-5; 9 bases are a match to TRBD2. This CDR3 is built from 15 residues. Germline CDR1 reads SGHRS; CDR2 reads YFSETQ. The ends lost 3 bases at V and 4 bases at J; junction bases unmatched: 7. Here the CDR3 reads CASSSYSGSRETQYF. CDR3 nucleotide sequence: TGCGCCAGCAGCTCCTATAGCGGGAGCAGAGAGACCCAGTACTTC.

The CDR3 loop is CASSLAARGNEQFF. CDR3 nucleotides: TGTGCCAGCAGCCTAGCGGCAAGGGGCAATGAGCAGTTCTTC. The J gene is TRBJ2-1, the V gene TRBV9, with 7 bases aligning to TRBD2. CDR1 SGDLS and CDR2 YYNGEE come from the germline V gene. V lost 4 bases to trimming and J lost 6 bases; unmatched junction nucleotides: 7. The CDR3 spans 14 residues. Based on the CDR3 plus reference TRBV9 and TRBJ2-1, the full variable domain is DSGVTQTPKHLITATGQRVTLRCSPRSGDLSVYWYQQSLDQGLQFLIQYYNGEERAKGNILERFSAQQFPDLHSELNLSSLELGDSALYFCASSLAARGNEQFFGPGTRLTVL.

This chain joins TRBV5-4 and TRBJ2-1; 7 bases align to TRBD1. V was clipped by 2 bases and J by 5 bases; unmatched bases: 10. The CDR3 sequence is 16 residues long. Looked up from germline, CDR1 is SGHNT and CDR2 is YYREEE (reference sequence). CDR3 amino acids: CASSFPGQVYDNEQFF. Here the CDR3 DNA reads TGTGCCAGCAGCTTTCCAGGACAGGTTTACGACAATGAGCAGTTCTTC.

The rearrangement uses TRBV4-3 and TRBJ1-1; D remains ambiguous. V lost 0 bases, J lost 0 bases, and 11 bases lay in between. The germline V gene encodes CDR1 LGHNA and CDR2 YSLEER. The CDR3 extends over 16 amino acids. CDR3 in amino acids: CASSQDLNSLNTEAFF. For the CDR3, the DNA is TGCGCCAGCAGCCAAGATCTGAACAGCCTGAACACTGAAGCTTTCTTT.

For this clone: Compared with germline, one end of the junction differs, possibly owing to a read error. This chain links TRBV30 with TRBJ2-7; D might be TRBD1 (6 bases). CDR1 GTSNPN and CDR2 SVGIG come from the germline V gene (reference sequence). CDR3 length: 13 residues. CDR3 coding DNA: TGTGCCCGGAGCAGGGGTCCCCCCTACGAGCAGTACTTC. Its protein is CARSRGPPYEQYF.

The chain joins TRBV7-6 to TRBJ2-3; 8 bases align to TRBD2. From germline, CDR1 is SGHVS and CDR2 FNYEAQ. Trimming took 3 bases from V and 1 from J; bases not matched to a gene: 9. CDR3 size: 17 residues. CDR3 amino acids: CASSFSPPAGGTDTQYF. Written as DNA, the CDR3 is TGTGCCAGCAGCTTTTCCCCCCCAGCGGGGGGCACAGATACGCAGTATTTT. The full variable domain, with the rest looked up from reference TRBV7-6 and TRBJ2-3, is GAGVSQSPRYKVTKRGQDVALRCDPISGHVSLYWYRQALGQGPEFLTYFNYEAQQDKSGLPNDRFSAERPEGSISTLTIQRTEQRDSAMYRCASSFSPPAGGTDTQYFGPGTRLTVL.

The chain combines TRBV5-1 with TRBJ1-1; 7 bases align to TRBD1. The J segment lost 0 bases and the V segment lost 7 bases, leaving 12 bases of the junction unmatched. Germline CDR1 SGHRS, CDR2 YFSETQ. CDR3 length equals 16 residues. The CDR3 DNA sequence: TGCGCCAGCCCCAGGGGACAGACTTACATGAACACTGAAGCTTTCTTT. This gives the protein CASPRGQTYMNTEAFF.

CDR3 in DNA: TGTGCCAGCAGTTACCAAGGGACTATCAACGAGCAGTACTTC. This translates into CASSYQGTINEQYF. The chain couples TRBV6-6 to TRBJ2-7; TRBD2 aligns across 7 bases. The germline gives CDR1 MNHNY, CDR2 SVGAGI (reference sequence). This CDR3 has 14 amino acids. V shed 2 bases, J shed 5 bases, and the junction held 6 bases outside the gene matches.

V is TRBV2 and J is TRBJ2-7, with 12 nucleotides matching TRBD2. The germline CDR1 and CDR2 sequences are SNHLY and FYNNEI. The CDR3 is 14 residues long. V trimming: 6 bases; J trimming: 5 bases; junction bases outside the gene matches: 5. The CDR3 DNA follows: TGTGCCAGCAGCCCCTGGACTAGCGGGAACGAGCAGTACTTC. Translation gives CASSPWTSGNEQYF.

The rearrangement links TRBV5-6 to TRBJ2-7; 15 positions agree with TRBD2. The CDR3 contains 19 residues. After removal of 1 base from V and 4 bases from J, the junction contained 12 bases not matched to a gene. Germline V CDR1 and CDR2: SGHDT, YYEEEE. The CDR3 DNA reads as TGTGCCAGCAGCTTGCCCAGGACTAGCGGGAGGGGAAAAGGGTACGAGCAGTACTTC. This translates into CASSLPRTSGRGKGYEQYF.

The CDR3 protein is CASSQEGGEAFF. In DNA, the CDR3 is TGCGCCAGCAGCCAAGAGGGAGGTGAAGCTTTCTTT. The rearrangement joins TRBV4-1 to TRBJ1-1; D is undetermined. Between the trimmed V and J ends, which lost 0 bases and 7 bases, there was a span of 6 bases. The CDR3 is 12 amino acids. The germline CDR1 and CDR2 sequences are MGHRA and YSYEKL.

This chain joins TRBV4-3 and TRBJ2-7; TRBD1 agrees at 9 bases. The CDR3 spans 16 residues. The germline CDR1 and CDR2 sequences are LGHNA and YSLEER. The ends lost 0 bases at V and 7 bases at J; junction bases unmatched: 10. CDR3 sequence (DNA): TGCGCCAGCAGCCAAGAGACCGGGACAGGGTTCGGTGAGCAGTACTTC. Protein: CASSQETGTGFGEQYF.